The clone carrying this T cell receptor (beta chain) was seen ten or more times. This sample stems from a study of response to subunit inactivated influenza vaccine. TCRdb re-called the RT-PCR reads through MiXCR, storing one row per CDR3 protein. The sample carries around 470,000 distinct CDR3 sequences, approximately 7.2% recorded once. The CDR3 is 14 residues long. V was clipped by 5 bases and J by 7 bases; unmatched bases: 5. CDR1 and CDR2 from the germline V gene are MNHEY and SMNVEV (reference sequence). The sequence came from a man in his fifties or sixties who received an inactivated influenza vaccine. The genes are TRBV27 and TRBJ2-1, with 10 bases lining up with TRBD2. Here the sequenced sample was PBMCs from blood, taken roughly 24 months after vaccination. For the CDR3, the DNA is TGTGCCAGCAGTGCCCTAGCGGGGGTTAATGAGCAGTTCTTC. It is translated as CASSALAGVNEQFF.